This TCR beta chain is drawn from a study of T cell clusters in autoimmune cytopenias. Overall study: The median distinct TRB clonotype count was fewer than 3,000 per sample, from a median roughly 52,000 reads.

Concerning this clonotype: Its antigen is not identified.

Overall study findings and caveats: A dominant lymphoma-associated repertoire apparently masked the cluster-lack signature in secondary cytopenia versus chronic lymphocytic leukemia. TRB repertoire shifts in secondary cytopenia and chronic lymphocytic leukemia mostly reflected lymphoma, not autoimmunity.

TRB was amplified by touch-down multiplex PCR, primer pools A and B combined. For each CDR3 protein, TCRdb gives one entry from its re-call of the multiplex PCR reads, without DNA. The table gives around 8,000 distinct CDR3 sequences; the top ten clones make up 5% to 6.5% of it. The CDR3 is 12 amino acids. From germline, CDR1 is KGHSH and CDR2 LQKENI. Some 40,000 genome equivalents of blood DNA were amplified for TRB. The clonotype originates from a human donor with an autoimmune cytopenia or autoimmune hepatitis (not recorded which). The sequenced sample was peripheral blood. This sequence joins TRBV18 and TRBJ1-5. CDR3 protein: CASSEGNQPQHF.